Listed here are 11 T cell receptor beta chains from one sample, sequenced in a study of blood T cell repertoires in COVID-19. The protocol was immunoSEQ multiplex PCR, while the TCRdb copy is restricted to in-frame clones and leaves out a portion. The sample yields around 180,000 clones, around 85% seen once. Sequenced: peripheral blood. The receptors shown here come from a human donor with active or convalescent COVID-19. The donor label of this sample is uncertain.

V and J are TRBV7-2 and TRBJ1-2, with a possible D match to TRBD1 (6 bases). This CDR3 contains 15 residues. V was cut by 7 bases and J by 4 bases, with 19 bases left in between. The germline V gene has CDR1 SGHTA and CDR2 FQGNSA. This CDR3 is CASTREGGFAYGYTF. The CDR3 region has the DNA TGTGCCAGCACCCGGGAGGGGGGCTTCGCCTATGGCTACACCTTC. Full variable domain (missing parts from reference TRBV7-2 and TRBJ1-2): GAGVSQSPSNKVTEKGKDVELRCDPISGHTALYWYRQSLGQGLEFLIYFQGNSAPDKSGLPSDRFSAERTGGSVSTLTIQRTQQEDSAVYLCASTREGGFAYGYTFGSGTRLTVV.

This sequence joins TRBV11-2 and TRBJ2-6; no firm D call. The CDR3 has 15 residues. Trimming removed 6 bases from V and 0 bases from J, with 9 bases in between. Germline V gene lookup returns CDR1 SGHAT and CDR2 FQNNGV. The CDR3 spells CASRPTASGANVLTF. The CDR3 DNA reads TGTGCCAGCAGACCAACAGCCTCTGGGGCCAACGTCCTGACTTTC.

CDR3 loop: CASSLELLGPEAFF. The CDR3 DNA sequence: TGTGCCAGCAGCTTAGAATTACTGGGCCCTGAAGCTTTCTTT. The chain is built from TRBV7-2 and TRBJ1-1; no clear D gene. Germline CDR1 and CDR2: SGHTA and FQGNSA. The ends were cut back, 1 base at V and 6 bases at J, with 12 bases in the middle. The CDR3 extends over 14 amino acids.

Only one count was recorded for this clone. The V call is TRBV27, the J call TRBJ1-5; 8 nucleotides match TRBD1. Germline V gene data show CDR1 as MNHEY and CDR2 as SMNVEV (reference sequence). This CDR3 has 17 amino acids. The V and J ends lost 1 base and 1 base, in that order; junction bases with no gene match: 6. CDR3 coding DNA: TGTGCCAGCAGTTTATTCCCTCGGACAGGGAGCAATCAGCCCCAGCATTTT. Encoded protein: CASSLFPRTGSNQPQHF.

CDR3 DNA: TGTGCCAGCAGCGGGGACAGTTGGGGCACAGATACGCAGTATTTT. Its protein is CASSGDSWGTDTQYF. This chain joins TRBV9 and TRBJ2-3, with 7 nucleotides matching TRBD1. The CDR3 covers 15 residues. V was clipped by 3 bases and J by 1 base; unmatched bases: 5. The V gene's germline CDR1 is SGDLS and CDR2 YYNGEE.

The chain carries TRBV28 and TRBJ2-2, with TRBD1 as a possible D gene (6 bases). The CDR3 consists of 16 residues. Trimming stripped 7 bases from V and 4 bases from J, with 19 bases between. Germline-derived CDR1 and CDR2 are MDHEN and SYDVKM. The CDR3 DNA is TGTGCCAGCACCTCAAATAGGGCAGGGGCCACCGGGGAGCTGTTTTTT. It is translated as CASTSNRAGATGELFF.

The count of this clone is one. This chain joins TRBV15 and TRBJ2-1; D is possibly TRBD2 (6 bases). In germline, CDR1 is LNHNV, CDR2 YYDKDF (reference sequence). This CDR3 is 14 amino acids long. V shed 5 bases and J shed 8 bases, with 16 bases lying between them. CDR3 nucleotide sequence: TGTGCCACCAGCTTTGGGACTTCGGGCCATGAGCAGTTCTTC. This codes for CATSFGTSGHEQFF.

In the case of this clone: Other DNA sequences within the sample encode an identical CDR3. The rearrangement uses TRBV9 and TRBJ2-1; 14 bases agree with TRBD2. Germline trimming cut 2 bases from V and 5 bases from J; bases unmatched to any gene: 0. Germline V gene lookup returns CDR1 SGDLS and CDR2 YYNGEE. This CDR3 comprises 15 residues. CDR3 bases: TGTGCCAGCAGCGTGGGACTAGCGGGAGACAATGAGCAGTTCTTC. Amino acid sequence: CASSVGLAGDNEQFF.

This chain joins TRBV5-1 and TRBJ2-3; 10 bases map to TRBD2. Losses at the gene ends were 5 bases for V and 0 bases for J; bases not matched to a gene: 3. The germline gives CDR1 SGHRS, CDR2 YFSETQ. The CDR3 sequence is 15 residues long. The CDR3 loop is CASRKAGGSTDTQYF. CDR3 nucleotide sequence: TGCGCCAGCAGAAAAGCGGGAGGGAGCACAGATACGCAGTATTTT.

This clone was observed a single time. V gene TRBV6-5 combines with J gene TRBJ2-5, with 8 bases matching TRBD2. J lost 4 bases, V lost 8 bases, and 9 bases had no gene match. Germline CDR1 reads MNHEY; CDR2 reads SVGAGI. The CDR3 spans 14 residues. As DNA, the CDR3 is TGTGCCAGCTGGAGCGGGAGTGCGGGAGAGACCCAGTACTTC. It translates to CASWSGSAGETQYF.

The rearrangement joins TRBV19 to TRBJ2-7, with 8 bases that match TRBD2. The V gene end was trimmed by 1 base and the J gene end by 2 bases; junction bases not matched to a gene: 4. CDR1 is LNHDA, CDR2 SQIVND, per germline (reference sequence). The CDR3 has 15 residues. Here the CDR3 DNA reads TGTGCCAGTAGTATAGGGACGGGAGGGCCCTACGAGCAGTACTTC. Its protein product is CASSIGTGGPYEQYF. Full variable domain (remainder filled in from reference TRBV19 and TRBJ2-7): DGGITQSPKYLFRKEGQNVTLSCEQNLNHDAMYWYRQDPGQGLRLIYYSQIVNDFQKGDIAEGYSVSREKKESFPLTVTSAQKNPTAFYLCASSIGTGGPYEQYFGPGTRLTVT.